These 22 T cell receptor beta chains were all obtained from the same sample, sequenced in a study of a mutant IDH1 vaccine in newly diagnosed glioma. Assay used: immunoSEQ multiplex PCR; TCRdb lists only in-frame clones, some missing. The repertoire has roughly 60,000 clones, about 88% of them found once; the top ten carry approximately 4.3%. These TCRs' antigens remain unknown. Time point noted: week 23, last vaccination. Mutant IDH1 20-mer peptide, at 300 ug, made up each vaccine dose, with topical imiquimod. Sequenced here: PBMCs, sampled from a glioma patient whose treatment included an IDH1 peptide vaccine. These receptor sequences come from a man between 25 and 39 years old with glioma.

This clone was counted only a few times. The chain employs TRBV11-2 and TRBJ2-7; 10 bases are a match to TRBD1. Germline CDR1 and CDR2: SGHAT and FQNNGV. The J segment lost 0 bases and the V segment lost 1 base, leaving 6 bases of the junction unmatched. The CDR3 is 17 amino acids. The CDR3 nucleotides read TGTGCCAGCAGCTTAGGGACAGGGGGAATTGGCTCCTACGAGCAGTACTTC. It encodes CASSLGTGGIGSYEQYF.

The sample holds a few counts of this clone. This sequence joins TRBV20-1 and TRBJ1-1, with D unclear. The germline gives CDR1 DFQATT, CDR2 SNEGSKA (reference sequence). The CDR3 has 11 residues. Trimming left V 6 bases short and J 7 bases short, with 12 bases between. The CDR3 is CSARDFFEAFF. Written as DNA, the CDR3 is TGCAGTGCGCGGGATTTTTTTGAAGCTTTCTTT.

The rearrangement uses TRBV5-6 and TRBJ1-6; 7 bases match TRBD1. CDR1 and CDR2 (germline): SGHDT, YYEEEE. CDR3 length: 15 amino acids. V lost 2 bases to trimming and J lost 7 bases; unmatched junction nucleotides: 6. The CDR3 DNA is TGTGCCAGCAGCTTAATACAGGGGAACAATTCACCCCTCCACTTT. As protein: CASSLIQGNNSPLHF. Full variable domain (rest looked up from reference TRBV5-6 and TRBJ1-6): DAGVTQSPTHLIKTRGQQVTLRCSPKSGHDTVSWYQQALGQGPQFIFQYYEEEERQRGNFPDRFSGHQFPNYSSELNVNALLLGDSALYLCASSLIQGNNSPLHFGNGTRLTVT.

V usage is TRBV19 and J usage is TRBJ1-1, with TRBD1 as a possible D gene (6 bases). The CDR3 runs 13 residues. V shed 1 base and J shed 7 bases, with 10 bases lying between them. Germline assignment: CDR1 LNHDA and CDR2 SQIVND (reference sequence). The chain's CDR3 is CASSIGWTDEAFF. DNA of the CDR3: TGTGCCAGTAGTATAGGTTGGACAGATGAAGCTTTCTTT.

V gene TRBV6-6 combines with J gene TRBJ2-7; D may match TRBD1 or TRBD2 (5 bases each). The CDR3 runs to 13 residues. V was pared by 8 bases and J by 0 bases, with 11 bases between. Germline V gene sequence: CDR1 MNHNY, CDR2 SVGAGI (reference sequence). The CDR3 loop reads CASSGRNSYEQYF. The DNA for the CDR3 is TGTGCCAGCTCGGGACGGAACTCCTACGAGCAGTACTTC.

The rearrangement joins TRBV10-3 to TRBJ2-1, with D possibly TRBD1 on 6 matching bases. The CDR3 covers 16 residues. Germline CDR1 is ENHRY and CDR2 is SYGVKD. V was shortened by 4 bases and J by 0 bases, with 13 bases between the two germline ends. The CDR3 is CAISATGQLSYNEQFF. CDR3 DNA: TGTGCCATCAGTGCAACAGGGCAGCTCTCCTACAATGAGCAGTTCTTC.

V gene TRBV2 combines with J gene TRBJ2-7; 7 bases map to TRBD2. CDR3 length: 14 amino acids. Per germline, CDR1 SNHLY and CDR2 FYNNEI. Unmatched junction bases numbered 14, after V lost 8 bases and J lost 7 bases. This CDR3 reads CASRRGDGLMEQYF. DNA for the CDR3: TGTGCCAGCCGTCGGGGGGACGGGTTAATGGAGCAGTACTTC. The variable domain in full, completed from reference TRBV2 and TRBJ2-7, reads EPEVTQTPSHQVTQMGQEVILRCVPISNHLYFYWYRQILGQKVEFLVSFYNNEISEKSEIFDDQFSVERPDGSNFTLKIRSTKLEDSAMYFCASRRGDGLMEQYFGPGTRLTVT.

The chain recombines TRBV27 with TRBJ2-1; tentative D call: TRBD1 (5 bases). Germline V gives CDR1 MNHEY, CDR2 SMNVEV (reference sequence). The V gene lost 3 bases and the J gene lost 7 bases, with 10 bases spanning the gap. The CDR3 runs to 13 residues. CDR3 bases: TGTGCCAGCAGTTTCCAGCAGGGAAATGAGCAGTTCTTC. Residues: CASSFQQGNEQFF.

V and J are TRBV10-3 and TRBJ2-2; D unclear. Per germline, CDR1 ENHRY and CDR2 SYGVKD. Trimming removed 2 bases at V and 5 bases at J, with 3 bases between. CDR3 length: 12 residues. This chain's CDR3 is CAISEGTGELFF. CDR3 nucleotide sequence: TGTGCCATCAGTGAGGGGACCGGGGAGCTGTTTTTT.

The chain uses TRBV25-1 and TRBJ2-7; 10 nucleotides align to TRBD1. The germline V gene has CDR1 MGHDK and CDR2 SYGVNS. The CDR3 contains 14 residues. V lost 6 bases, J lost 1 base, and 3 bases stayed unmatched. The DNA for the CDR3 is TGTGCCAGCAGATCGGGACAGGGGTCCTACGAGCAGTACTTC. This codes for CASRSGQGSYEQYF.

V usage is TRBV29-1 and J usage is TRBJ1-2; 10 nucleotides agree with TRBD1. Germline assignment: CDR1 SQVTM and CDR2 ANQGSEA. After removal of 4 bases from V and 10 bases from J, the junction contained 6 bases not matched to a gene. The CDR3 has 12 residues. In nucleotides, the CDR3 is TGCAGCGTTGTGAGGGACAGGGGTTCCTACACCTTC. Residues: CSVVRDRGSYTF.

CDR3 amino acids: CASSYSGQNYGYTF. DNA for the CDR3: TGTGCCAGCAGTTACTCGGGCCAGAACTATGGCTACACCTTC. The chain combines TRBV6-6 with TRBJ1-2, with D uncertain. The germline gives CDR1 MNHNY, CDR2 SVGAGI (reference sequence). The V and J ends lost 0 bases and 2 bases respectively, with 7 bases between them. The CDR3 is 14 residues long.

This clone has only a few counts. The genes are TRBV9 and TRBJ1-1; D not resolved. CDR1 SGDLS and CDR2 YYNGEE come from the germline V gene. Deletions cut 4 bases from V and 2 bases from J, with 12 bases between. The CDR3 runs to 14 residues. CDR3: CASSSDPRNTEAFF. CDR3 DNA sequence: TGTGCCAGCAGCAGTGACCCCAGAAACACTGAAGCTTTCTTT.

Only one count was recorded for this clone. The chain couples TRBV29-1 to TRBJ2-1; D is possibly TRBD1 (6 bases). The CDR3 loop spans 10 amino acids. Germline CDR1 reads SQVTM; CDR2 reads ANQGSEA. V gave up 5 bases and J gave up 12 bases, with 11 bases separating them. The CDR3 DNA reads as TGCAGCGTTTTACAGGGCGGGCAGTTCTTC. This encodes CSVLQGGQFF.

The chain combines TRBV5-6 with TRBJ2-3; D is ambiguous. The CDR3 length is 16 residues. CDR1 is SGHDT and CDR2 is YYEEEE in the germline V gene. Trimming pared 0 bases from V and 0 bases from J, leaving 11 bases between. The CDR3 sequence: CASSLGWVGSTDTQYF. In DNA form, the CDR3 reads TGTGCCAGCAGCTTGGGATGGGTAGGGAGCACAGATACGCAGTATTTT.

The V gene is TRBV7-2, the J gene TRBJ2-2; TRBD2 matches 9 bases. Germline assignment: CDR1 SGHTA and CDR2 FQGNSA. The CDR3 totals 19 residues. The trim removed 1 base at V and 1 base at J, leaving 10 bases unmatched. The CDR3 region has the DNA TGTGCCAGCAGCTTAGTGGGCAGCGGGGGGCTCGGGAACACCGGGGAGCTGTTTTTT. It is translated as CASSLVGSGGLGNTGELFF. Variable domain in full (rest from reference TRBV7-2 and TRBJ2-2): GAGVSQSPSNKVTEKGKDVELRCDPISGHTALYWYRQSLGQGLEFLIYFQGNSAPDKSGLPSDRFSAERTGGSVSTLTIQRTQQEDSAVYLCASSLVGSGGLGNTGELFFGEGSRLTVL.

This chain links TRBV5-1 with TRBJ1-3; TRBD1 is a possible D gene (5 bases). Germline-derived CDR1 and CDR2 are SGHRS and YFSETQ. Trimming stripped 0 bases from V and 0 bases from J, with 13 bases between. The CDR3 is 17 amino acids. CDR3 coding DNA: TGCGCCAGCAGCTTGGCCGGGGCGGTGAGCTCTGGAAACACCATATATTTT. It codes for CASSLAGAVSSGNTIYF.

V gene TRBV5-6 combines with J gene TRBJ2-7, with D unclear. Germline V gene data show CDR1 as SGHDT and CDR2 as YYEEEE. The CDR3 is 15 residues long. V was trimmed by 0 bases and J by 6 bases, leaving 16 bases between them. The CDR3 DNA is TGTGCCAGCAGCTTGGTGTGGCAAGGGAAGGGCGAGCAGTACTTC. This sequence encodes CASSLVWQGKGEQYF.

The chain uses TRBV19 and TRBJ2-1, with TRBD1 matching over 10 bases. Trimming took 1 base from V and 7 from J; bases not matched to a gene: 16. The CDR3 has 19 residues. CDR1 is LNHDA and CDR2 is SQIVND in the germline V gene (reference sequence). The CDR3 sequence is CASSIVGTGVTPPGNEQFF. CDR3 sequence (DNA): TGTGCCAGTAGTATAGTCGGGACAGGGGTCACCCCCCCAGGGAATGAGCAGTTCTTC. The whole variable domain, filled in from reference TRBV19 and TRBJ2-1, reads DGGITQSPKYLFRKEGQNVTLSCEQNLNHDAMYWYRQDPGQGLRLIYYSQIVNDFQKGDIAEGYSVSREKKESFPLTVTSAQKNPTAFYLCASSIVGTGVTPPGNEQFFGPGTRLTVL.

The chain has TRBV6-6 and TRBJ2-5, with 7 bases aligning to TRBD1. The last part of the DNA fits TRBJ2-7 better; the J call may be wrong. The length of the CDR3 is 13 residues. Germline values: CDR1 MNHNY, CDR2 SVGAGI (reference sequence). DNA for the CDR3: TGTGCCAGCGGCAGACAGGGTGAGAACGAGCAGTACTTC. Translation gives CASGRQGENEQYF.

CDR3 DNA: TGTGCCAGCAGCTCCCCCCCGAATCAGCCCCAGCATTTT. Encoded protein: CASSSPPNQPQHF. The chain employs TRBV7-9 and TRBJ1-5, with D uncertain. Trimming left V 4 bases short and J 4 bases short, with 8 bases between. Germline V gene data show CDR1 as SEHNR and CDR2 as FQNEAQ (reference sequence). The CDR3 consists of 13 residues.

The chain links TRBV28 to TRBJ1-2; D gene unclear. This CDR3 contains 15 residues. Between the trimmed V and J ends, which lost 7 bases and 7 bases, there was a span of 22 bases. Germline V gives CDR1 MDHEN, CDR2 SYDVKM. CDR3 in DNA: TGTGCCAGCACCCCCCCTGGAAGGAATCTTGTTGGCTACACCTTC. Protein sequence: CASTPPGRNLVGYTF.